Following are 8 T cell receptor beta chains from one sample sequenced in a study of T-cell reconstitution after alpha-beta-depleted transplantation in children (dated by TCRdb to about 2016). The treatment or condition label corresponds to: allogeneic hematopoietic cell transplantation with graft depleted of TCRalphabeta T cells and CD19 B cells. To prepare the library, PCR was applied. For sequencing, an Illumina HiSeq 2500 was employed. TCR libraries were prepared with molecular barcoding, using unique molecular identifiers to normalize TCRbeta repertoire quantification. TCRdb reprocessing: public reads trimmed at Q25 with fastp, clones called with MiXCR, in-frame beta chains kept. Identical CDR3 proteins give one entry, which carries the most common genes and DNA. This sample comprises a few hundred thousand distinct CDR3 sequences, about 25% of them detected only once. The ten largest clones capture roughly 2.6% of the sample.

The source material was PBMCs, sampled before TCRalphabeta/CD19-depleted stem cell transplant. The receptors originated from a girl aged 2 to 9 with Fanconi anemia, due to receive a stem cell transplant.

The J gene is TRBJ2-7, the V gene TRBV27; the D gene is possibly TRBD2 (5 bases). From germline, CDR1 is MNHEY and CDR2 SMNVEV (reference sequence). The CDR3 runs 13 residues. Trimming took off 5 bases at V and 11 bases at J, with 19 bases between the two ends. The CDR3 nucleotides are TGTGCCAGCAGTCCTCACGTAGGGCCCGGGGAGTACTTC. Encoded protein: CASSPHVGPGEYF.

V is TRBV29-1 and J is TRBJ2-3; the D gene is possibly TRBD1 (6 bases). Germline V gene data show CDR1 as SQVTM and CDR2 as ANQGSEA. Between the trimmed V and J ends, which lost 6 bases and 4 bases, there was a span of 11 bases. There are 12 residues in the CDR3. The CDR3 reads CSVDTGSDTQYF. The CDR3 bases are TGCAGCGTGGATACAGGGTCAGATACGCAGTATTTT.

The sample holds many counts of this clonotype. In nucleotides, the CDR3 is TGCAGTGCTAGAACGACTAGCGGGGGGACGGAGGAGACCCAGTACTTC. It is translated as CSARTTSGGTEETQYF. V gene TRBV20-1 combines with J gene TRBJ2-5; 13 nucleotides match TRBD2. The CDR3 loop spans 16 amino acids. The V segment lost 2 bases and the J segment 5 bases; nucleotides outside the gene matches: 8. Germline CDR1 DFQATT, CDR2 SNEGSKA (reference sequence).

CDR3 sequence reads: CASSPIDSENEKLFF. The CDR3 coding sequence is TGTGCCAGCAGCCCCATTGACAGTGAGAATGAAAAACTGTTTTTT. V is TRBV7-6 and J is TRBJ1-4; tentatively, D is TRBD1 (5 bases). The CDR3 runs 15 residues. V lost 5 bases and J lost 5, with 15 bases in between. The germline CDR1 and CDR2 sequences are SGHVS and FNYEAQ. The entire variable domain, with the rest obtained from reference TRBV7-6 and TRBJ1-4, is as follows: GAGVSQSPRYKVTKRGQDVALRCDPISGHVSLYWYRQALGQGPEFLTYFNYEAQQDKSGLPNDRFSAERPEGSISTLTIQRTEQRDSAMYRCASSPIDSENEKLFFGSGTQLSVL.

This clonotype was observed a handful of times. The chain is built from TRBV7-2 and TRBJ2-7, with 8 bases fitting TRBD2. There are 15 residues in the CDR3. The J segment lost 4 bases and the V segment lost 4 bases, leaving 9 bases of the junction unmatched. Germline CDR1 reads SGHTA; CDR2 reads FQGNSA. The CDR3 bases are TGTGCCAGCAGCTCCTACGGGACTAGAGGTTACGAGCAGTACTTC. This sequence encodes CASSSYGTRGYEQYF. Drawing the rest from reference TRBV7-2 and TRBJ2-7, the complete variable domain is GAGVSQSPSNKVTEKGKDVELRCDPISGHTALYWYRQSLGQGLEFLIYFQGNSAPDKSGLPSDRFSAERTGGSVSTLTIQRTQQEDSAVYLCASSSYGTRGYEQYFGPGTRLTVT.

This clonotype was detected ten times or more. The J gene is TRBJ1-2, the V gene TRBV7-9; TRBD1 aligns across 7 bases. V shed 5 bases, J shed 2 bases, and the junction held 11 bases outside the gene matches. The CDR3 is made up of 16 amino acids. CDR1 SEHNR and CDR2 FQNEAQ come from the germline V gene (reference sequence). As DNA, the CDR3 is TGTGCCAGCAGCCCAACGACAGGGTTGGTAAACTATGGCTACACCTTC. Translated: CASSPTTGLVNYGYTF. Full variable domain (rest looked up from reference TRBV7-9 and TRBJ1-2): DTGVSQNPRHKITKRGQNVTFRCDPISEHNRLYWYRQTLGQGPEFLTYFQNEAQLEKSRLLSDRFSAERPKGSFSTLEIQRTEQGDSAMYLCASSPTTGLVNYGYTFGSGTRLTVV.

This sequence joins TRBV20-1 and TRBJ2-7, with D perhaps TRBD1 (6 bases). Per germline, CDR1 DFQATT and CDR2 SNEGSKA (reference sequence). The CDR3 is 15 amino acids. V lost 0 bases and J 3 bases, leaving 15 bases between the germline ends. In DNA form, the CDR3 reads TGCAGTGCTAGAGATCTAAGGACAGACCACTACGAGCAGTACTTC. Protein sequence: CSARDLRTDHYEQYF.

This clonotype was seen many times. J is TRBJ1-2 and V is TRBV12-3 or TRBV12-4; tentatively, D is TRBD1 (6 bases). Trimming took off 6 bases at V and 4 bases at J, with 9 bases between the two ends. CDR3 length equals 12 residues. CDR3 region: CASRRQAYGYTF. The CDR3 region has the DNA TGTGCCAGCAGGCGACAGGCCTATGGCTACACCTTC.